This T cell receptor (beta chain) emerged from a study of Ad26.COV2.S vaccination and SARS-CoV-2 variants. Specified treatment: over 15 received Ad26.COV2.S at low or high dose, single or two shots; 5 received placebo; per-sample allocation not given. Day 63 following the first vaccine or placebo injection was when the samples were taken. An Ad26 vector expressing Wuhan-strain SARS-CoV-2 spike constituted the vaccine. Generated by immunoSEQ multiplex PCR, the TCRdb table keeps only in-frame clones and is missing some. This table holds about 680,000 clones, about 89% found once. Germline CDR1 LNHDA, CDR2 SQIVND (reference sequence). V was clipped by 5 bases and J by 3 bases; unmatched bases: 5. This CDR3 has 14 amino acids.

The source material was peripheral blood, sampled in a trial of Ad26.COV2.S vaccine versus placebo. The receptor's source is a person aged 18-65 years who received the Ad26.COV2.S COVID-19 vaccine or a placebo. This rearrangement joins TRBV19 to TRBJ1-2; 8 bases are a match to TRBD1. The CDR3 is CASSPETGDYGYTF. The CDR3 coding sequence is TGTGCCAGTAGTCCGGAGACAGGGGACTATGGCTACACCTTC.